This entry lists 27 T cell receptor beta chains sequenced from one sample in a study of blood T cell repertoires in COVID-19. Only in-frame clones appear in the TCRdb table, and some are missing; sequencing was by immunoSEQ multiplex PCR. The data hold more than 150,000 clones, with around 77% observed a single time. The sample comprised peripheral blood. The receptors stem from a man in his 60s with active or convalescent COVID-19.

This clone has just one count. V is TRBV27 and J is TRBJ1-3; tentatively, D is TRBD1 (6 bases). The V end lost 1 base, the J end lost 0 bases, and 19 bases lay between the germline ends. Germline V CDR1 and CDR2: MNHEY, SMNVEV (reference sequence). This CDR3 is built from 19 residues. Written as DNA, the CDR3 is TGTGCCAGCAGTTTATTTTGGCCCCATGACAGGTTCTCTGGAAACACCATATATTTT. Translation: CASSLFWPHDRFSGNTIYF.

V and J are TRBV27 and TRBJ2-1, with a weak D call TRBD2 (5 bases). CDR1 and CDR2 (germline): MNHEY, SMNVEV (reference sequence). CDR3 length: 12 residues. The V end lost 3 bases, the J end lost 9 bases, and 9 bases lay between the germline ends. The CDR3 here is CASSFPRGEQFF. As DNA, the CDR3 is TGTGCCAGCAGTTTCCCCCGGGGTGAGCAGTTCTTC.

The gene calls are TRBV7-8 and TRBJ1-1; 7 bases line up with TRBD1. With 3 bases clipped from V and 6 bases from J, the junction kept 7 bases outside the gene matches. Germline CDR1 and CDR2: SGHVS and FQNEAQ. The length of the CDR3 is 14 residues. Here the CDR3 DNA reads TGTGCCAGCAGCTTGAACAGGGGCGGCGCTGAAGCTTTCTTT. Its protein product is CASSLNRGGAEAFF.

This clone occurred a few times. The genes are TRBV18 and TRBJ1-5; D is ambiguous. The ends were cut back, 5 bases at V and 0 bases at J, with 17 bases in the middle. Germline V gene data show CDR1 as KGHSH and CDR2 as LQKENI. The CDR3 loop spans 17 amino acids. The CDR3 coding sequence is TGTGCCAGCTCATCCCAGCCGGGAGTCTTTAGCAATCAGCCCCAGCATTTT. Its translation: CASSSQPGVFSNQPQHF.

This chain connects TRBV12-5 to TRBJ2-7, with D unresolved. The length of the CDR3 is 12 residues. Germline lookup yields CDR1 LGHNT and CDR2 FRNRAP. Trimming took 5 bases from V and 3 from J, leaving 8 bases between them. The CDR3 DNA sequence: TGTGCTAGTGGTATCTCGAGCTACGAGCAGTACTTC. Translation gives CASGISSYEQYF.

This CDR3 reads CASSLARAGARTDTQYF. The DNA of the CDR3 is TGTGCCAGCAGCTTAGCGCGGGCGGGAGCTCGTACAGATACGCAGTATTTT. The chain is built from TRBV7-9 and TRBJ2-3, with 7 bases that match TRBD2. V shed 0 bases, J shed 3 bases, and the junction held 9 bases outside the gene matches. The germline gives CDR1 SEHNR, CDR2 FQNEAQ (reference sequence). The CDR3 consists of 17 residues. Variable domain in full (rest from reference TRBV7-9 and TRBJ2-3): DTGVSQNPRHKITKRGQNVTFRCDPISEHNRLYWYRQTLGQGPEFLTYFQNEAQLEKSRLLSDRFSAERPKGSFSTLEIQRTEQGDSAMYLCASSLARAGARTDTQYFGPGTRLTVL.

In DNA form, the CDR3 reads TGTGCCACGGGCGGGGGCGATCAGCCCCAGCATTTT. Amino acid sequence: CATGGGDQPQHF. The chain carries TRBV24-1 and TRBJ1-5, with D perhaps matching TRBD1 (6 bases). Germline V gives CDR1 KGHDR, CDR2 SFDVKD. Deletions cut 10 bases from V and 5 bases from J, with 11 bases between. This CDR3 has 12 amino acids.

The CDR3 loop reads CASSEGVDYTF. The CDR3 nucleotides are TGTGCCAGCAGTGAGGGAGTTGACTACACCTTC. The gene calls are TRBV2 and TRBJ1-2; D is ambiguous. There are 11 residues in the CDR3. V dropped 3 bases and J dropped 10 bases, with 9 bases sitting between them. In germline, CDR1 is SNHLY, CDR2 FYNNEI. Based on the CDR3 plus reference TRBV2 and TRBJ1-2, the full variable domain is EPEVTQTPSHQVTQMGQEVILRCVPISNHLYFYWYRQILGQKVEFLVSFYNNEISEKSEIFDDQFSVERPDGSNFTLKIRSTKLEDSAMYFCASSEGVDYTFGSGTRLTVV.

This chain connects TRBV5-4 to TRBJ2-7; 8 bases fit TRBD1. The CDR3 runs 14 residues. Germline loops: CDR1 SGHNT, CDR2 YYREEE (reference sequence). The CDR3 DNA is TGTGCATTCTCCAGACAGGGGCAAGCCTACGAGCAGTACTTC. The encoded protein is CAFSRQGQAYEQYF.

The gene calls are TRBV19 and TRBJ1-2; D is unresolved. Germline V gene data show CDR1 as LNHDA and CDR2 as SQIVND (reference sequence). The CDR3 consists of 14 residues. Trimming left V 3 bases short and J 7 bases short, with 15 bases between. The CDR3 region is CASSMFGEAAGYTF. CDR3 nucleotides: TGTGCCAGTAGTATGTTTGGGGAGGCAGCTGGCTACACCTTC.

The chain joins TRBV20-1 to TRBJ2-7, with D maybe TRBD2 (6 bases). From germline, CDR1 is DFQATT and CDR2 SNEGSKA (reference sequence). The length of the CDR3 is 14 residues. V lost 3 bases and J 3 bases, leaving 15 bases between the germline ends. The chain's CDR3 is CSASAPGRFYEQYF. In nucleotides, the CDR3 is TGCAGTGCTAGTGCCCCGGGGAGGTTCTACGAGCAGTACTTC.

The chain employs TRBV6-1 and TRBJ2-2; TRBD2 aligns across 8 bases. The J segment lost 6 bases and the V segment lost 0 bases, leaving 6 bases of the junction unmatched. The CDR3 spans 16 residues. Per the germline V gene, CDR1 is MNHNS and CDR2 is SASEGT. DNA for the CDR3: TGTGCCAGCAGTGAAGCTTGGGGGACTAGGGCCGGGGAGCTGTTTTTT. It encodes CASSEAWGTRAGELFF.

The chain has TRBV29-1 and TRBJ1-2, with 10 bases fitting TRBD1. The V gene's germline CDR1 is SQVTM and CDR2 ANQGSEA. This CDR3 spans 11 amino acids. As DNA, the CDR3 is TGCAGTGAGGGACAGGGGTATGGCTACACCTTC. The encoded protein is CSEGQGYGYTF.

The chain carries TRBV6-5 and TRBJ1-5; D is unresolved. V was clipped by 8 bases and J by 6 bases, with 17 bases between them. CDR1 MNHEY and CDR2 SVGAGI come from the germline V gene. The CDR3 extends over 14 amino acids. This CDR3 is CASGPGERGQPQHF. The CDR3 DNA follows: TGTGCCAGCGGGCCCGGGGAAAGAGGTCAGCCCCAGCATTTT.

By sample share, this clone is medium-sized (0.01 to 0.1%). The chain joins TRBV28 to TRBJ2-7; 9 bases agree with TRBD1. Germline V gene data show CDR1 as MDHEN and CDR2 as SYDVKM. This CDR3 comprises 13 residues. The CDR3 coding sequence is TGTGCTGGACAGGGGCGCTATTCCTACGAGCAGTACTTC. Residues: CAGQGRYSYEQYF.

The CDR3 coding sequence is TGTGCCAGCAGCGCCTCCGGGGACTATGGCTACACCTTC. Amino acids: CASSASGDYGYTF. This rearrangement joins TRBV6-5 to TRBJ1-2, with D uncertain. Germline V gene sequence: CDR1 MNHEY, CDR2 SVGAGI. The CDR3 is 13 residues long. V dropped 6 bases and J dropped 3 bases, with 11 bases sitting between them.

The chain combines TRBV28 with TRBJ2-5; tentative D call: TRBD2 (6 bases). Trimming left V 2 bases short and J 2 bases short, with 12 bases between. Per germline, CDR1 MDHEN and CDR2 SYDVKM. The CDR3 has 15 residues. The CDR3 bases are TGTGCCAGCAGTTTAGGGACTCGCCCACAAGAGACCCAGTACTTC. It translates to CASSLGTRPQETQYF.

V usage is TRBV13 and J usage is TRBJ2-3; 10 bases map to TRBD2. V dropped 7 bases and J dropped 2; count of bases not matched to a gene: 6. The germline V gene has CDR1 PRHDT and CDR2 FYEKMQ (reference sequence). The CDR3 loop spans 15 amino acids. DNA for the CDR3: TGTGCCAGCAAACAGACTAGCGGGCCCACAGATACGCAGTATTTT. It translates to CASKQTSGPTDTQYF.

This rearrangement joins TRBV5-6 to TRBJ1-6; 8 positions match TRBD1. Germline-derived CDR1 and CDR2 are SGHDT and YYEEEE. This CDR3 is 16 amino acids long. V gave up 4 bases and J gave up 7 bases; unmatched junction bases: 10. CDR3 in amino acids: CASSLLDRALNSPLHF. In DNA form, the CDR3 reads TGTGCCAGCAGCCTGTTGGACAGGGCCCTGAATTCACCCCTCCACTTT.

This clone appeared a few times. The chain links TRBV6-5 to TRBJ2-1; TRBD2 is a possible D gene (5 bases). V dropped 5 bases and J dropped 8 bases, with 7 bases sitting between them. The CDR3 contains 11 residues. Germline V lookup: CDR1 MNHEY, CDR2 SVGAGI. CDR3 sequence: CASSTRYEQFF. Written as DNA, the CDR3 is TGTGCCAGCAGTACTAGATATGAGCAGTTCTTC.

The chain uses TRBV7-8 and TRBJ2-5; 9 nucleotides align to TRBD1. CDR1 and CDR2 (germline): SGHVS, FQNEAQ. The junction had 4 bases not matched to a gene; V was cut back by 1 base and J by 4 bases. This CDR3 contains 15 residues. The CDR3 region is CASSLGDRVGETQYF. CDR3 nucleotide sequence: TGTGCCAGCAGCTTAGGGGACAGGGTTGGAGAGACCCAGTACTTC. The full variable domain, completed using reference TRBV7-8 and TRBJ2-5, is GAGVSQSPRYKVAKRGQDVALRCDPISGHVSLFWYQQALGQGPEFLTYFQNEAQLDKSGLPSDRFFAERPEGSVSTLKIQRTQQEDSAVYLCASSLGDRVGETQYFGPGTRLLVL.

This clone was counted between two and nine times. The chain links TRBV3-1 (or the pseudogene TRBV3-2) to TRBJ1-2, with 9 bases that match TRBD1. The CDR3 has 15 residues. CDR1 and CDR2 (germline): LGHDT, YNNKEL (reference sequence). V lost 1 base, J lost 7 bases, and 7 bases stayed unmatched. The DNA of the CDR3 is TGTGCCAGCAGCCAAGCCGGGACAGGGTTTAGTGGCTACACCTTC. It encodes CASSQAGTGFSGYTF.

V usage is TRBV15 and J usage is TRBJ2-1, with 13 bases matching TRBD2. J gave up 7 bases and V 4 bases, and 7 bases lay outside the gene matches. CDR1 and CDR2 (germline): LNHNV, YYDKDF (reference sequence). CDR3 length equals 16 residues. The DNA for the CDR3 is TGTGCCACCAGCACCAGACTAGCGGGAGGAAAGAATGAGCAGTTCTTC. Its protein product is CATSTRLAGGKNEQFF. Using reference TRBV15 and TRBJ2-1 for the parts outside the CDR3, the full variable domain is DAMVIQNPRYQVTQFGKPVTLSCSQTLNHNVMYWYQQKSSQAPKLLFHYYDKDFNNEADTPDNFQSRRPNTSFCFLDIRSPGLGDTAMYLCATSTRLAGGKNEQFFGPGTRLTVL.

On this clone itself: Other DNA sequences in this specimen translate into the identical CDR3. The rearrangement joins TRBV9 to TRBJ2-6; D not resolved. V lost 3 bases and J 0 bases, leaving 4 bases between the germline ends. CDR1 and CDR2 from the germline V gene are SGDLS and YYNGEE. The CDR3 runs to 14 residues. CDR3 amino acids: CASSASSGANVLTF. CDR3 sequence (DNA): TGTGCCAGCAGCGCGAGCTCTGGGGCCAACGTCCTGACTTTC. The full variable domain, completed using reference TRBV9 and TRBJ2-6, is DSGVTQTPKHLITATGQRVTLRCSPRSGDLSVYWYQQSLDQGLQFLIQYYNGEERAKGNILERFSAQQFPDLHSELNLSSLELGDSALYFCASSASSGANVLTFGAGSRLTVL.

V and J are TRBV30 and TRBJ1-2, with D possibly matching TRBD1 (6 bases). Germline-derived CDR1 and CDR2 are GTSNPN and SVGIG (reference sequence). This CDR3 is 15 amino acids long. V was pared by 6 bases and J by 0 bases, with 17 bases between. The CDR3 DNA is TGTGCCTGCGCGCAAGATACAGGGCCTAACTATGGCTACACCTTC. It specifies CACAQDTGPNYGYTF.

The rearrangement links TRBV20-1 to TRBJ1-1; no clear D. V lost 6 bases and J 5 bases, leaving 10 bases between the germline ends. The CDR3 covers 11 residues. CDR1 is DFQATT, CDR2 SNEGSKA, per germline (reference sequence). The CDR3 region is CSAVQRTEAFF. In nucleotides, the CDR3 is TGCAGTGCCGTCCAGCGGACTGAAGCTTTCTTT.

This chain links TRBV27 with TRBJ1-1; D is possibly TRBD1 (6 bases). V gave up 10 bases and J gave up 3 bases, with 18 bases separating them. Germline CDR1 reads MNHEY; CDR2 reads SMNVEV (reference sequence). The CDR3 runs to 14 residues. For the CDR3, the DNA is TGTGCCACCTCGACTCTGGACAGCTACACTGAAGCTTTCTTT. This sequence encodes CATSTLDSYTEAFF.